One and the same sample provided the 12 T cell receptor beta chains below, sequenced in a study of prognosis after radiotherapy for stage I lung cancer. Two-round multiplex PCR amplified TCR beta CDR3 from genomic DNA. Amplification during the initial PCR round employed primers specific to each TRBV and TRBJ gene. TCRdb analysed the multiplex PCR reads with MiXCR anew, one entry per CDR3 protein. The sample lists 10,000 to 15,000 distinct CDR3 sequences; nearly 55% were seen once. Source: PBMCs, taken before or after stereotactic body radiation therapy (not recorded which). The receptors derive from a donor at least 50 years old with non-small cell lung cancer.

This clonotype was detected ten times or more. The rearrangement links TRBV3-1 to TRBJ2-6; 9 positions match TRBD1. The germline CDR1 and CDR2 sequences are LGHDT and YNNKEL (reference sequence). CDR3 length equals 20 residues. V trimming: 4 bases; J trimming: 0 bases; junction bases outside the gene matches: 13. CDR3 in DNA: TGTGCCAGCAGCCCCTTAGGTTGGGACAGGGAAAGCTCTGGGGCCAACGTCCTGACTTTC. Its translation: CASSPLGWDRESSGANVLTF.

The sample holds many counts of this clonotype. The rearrangement uses TRBV29-1 and TRBJ1-1; no definite D call. The V end lost 3 bases, the J end lost 0 bases, and 8 bases lay between the germline ends. The CDR3 spans 13 residues. Germline V lookup: CDR1 SQVTM, CDR2 ANQGSEA. CDR3 sequence (DNA): TGCAGCGTTGATCAGTCCGTGAACACTGAAGCTTTCTTT. It codes for CSVDQSVNTEAFF.

This clonotype is categorized as medium-sized (0.01 to 0.1%). CDR3 DNA sequence: TGTGCCACCAGTGACCGCGCTAGCGGGATCACAGATACGCAGTATTTT. Residues: CATSDRASGITDTQYF. The genes are TRBV24-1 and TRBJ2-3; 9 bases are shared with TRBD2. Germline values: CDR1 KGHDR, CDR2 SFDVKD. Trimming took 4 bases from V and 2 from J; bases not matched to a gene: 6. The CDR3 consists of 16 residues.

CDR3 residues: CASSFGATNEKLFF. The CDR3 nucleotides read TGCGCCAGCAGCTTTGGTGCAACTAATGAAAAACTGTTTTTT. The chain uses TRBV5-1 and TRBJ1-4; no reliable D call. The CDR3 is 14 residues long. Germline V gene sequence: CDR1 SGHRS, CDR2 YFSETQ. V was shortened by 2 bases and J by 0 bases, with 5 bases between the two germline ends.

As for this clonotype: Since a far larger clone is one base different, this is likely a read error. The chain recombines TRBV24-1 with TRBJ2-1; D is perhaps TRBD2 (5 bases). From germline, CDR1 is KGHDR and CDR2 SFDVKD. This CDR3 comprises 15 residues. V lost 11 bases and J lost 0, with 16 bases in between. This CDR3 is CANSLTEGSYNEQFF. The CDR3 region has the DNA TGTGCCAACAGCTTGACTGAGGGCTCCTACAATGAGCAGTTCTTC.

This clonotype was detected many times. V usage is TRBV10-3 and J usage is TRBJ2-2; 10 bases map to TRBD2. V lost 10 bases, J lost 4 bases, and 9 bases stayed unmatched. The germline V gene encodes CDR1 ENHRY and CDR2 SYGVKD. This CDR3 has 15 residues. DNA of the CDR3: TGTGCCACTAATCCTAGCGGGAGAGGCACCGGGGAGCTGTTTTTT. It codes for CATNPSGRGTGELFF.

The gene calls are TRBV18 and TRBJ2-1; D assignment may be TRBD1 or TRBD2 (6 bases each). V lost 8 bases and J 6 bases, leaving 14 bases between the germline ends. There are 13 residues in the CDR3. In germline, CDR1 is KGHSH, CDR2 LQKENI. CDR3 loop: CASNRASVNEQFF. CDR3 nucleotide sequence: TGTGCCAGCAACAGGGCTAGCGTCAATGAGCAGTTCTTC.

The chain combines TRBV19 with TRBJ2-7, with 8 positions matching TRBD2. CDR3 length: 15 amino acids. Germline lookup yields CDR1 LNHDA and CDR2 SQIVND (reference sequence). The V and J ends lost 5 bases and 2 bases, in that order; junction bases with no gene match: 8. CDR3 in amino acids: CASSAIAGKPYEQYF. Here the CDR3 DNA reads TGTGCCAGTAGTGCTATAGCGGGAAAACCCTACGAGCAGTACTTC.

To note about this clonotype: One junction end does not reproduce the germline sequence, and a read error may be involved. The chain combines TRBV20-1 with TRBJ2-7, with no clear D. Germline CDR1 is DFQATT and CDR2 is SNEGSKA (reference sequence). The CDR3 length is 13 residues. The CDR3 DNA reads TGCAGTGTTAGAGTACCAACCTACTACGAGCAGTACTTC. Translating gives CSVRVPTYYEQYF.

The chain is built from TRBV6-4 and TRBJ2-7; TRBD2 aligns across 9 bases. Per the germline V gene, CDR1 is MRHNA and CDR2 is SNTAGT. This CDR3 has 20 amino acids. V lost 5 bases, J lost 3 bases, and 23 bases stayed unmatched. CDR3 loop: CASSCPLSGRNSTRCYEQYF. In DNA, the CDR3 is TGTGCCAGCAGTTGCCCTCTTAGCGGGAGAAATTCTACTCGTTGCTACGAGCAGTACTTC.

The chain employs TRBV12-3 or TRBV12-4 and TRBJ2-7; 8 bases map to TRBD2. The J segment lost 4 bases and the V segment lost 5 bases, leaving 13 bases of the junction unmatched. This CDR3 spans 16 amino acids. This CDR3 reads CASSAPYTSGSYEQYF. In nucleotides, the CDR3 is TGTGCCAGCAGTGCACCTTATACGAGCGGGAGTTACGAGCAGTACTTC.

This clonotype has just a few counts. This probably arose from a read error, given a far larger clone one base away. This sequence joins TRBV25-1 and TRBJ2-1; TRBD2 matches at 8 bases. This CDR3 spans 15 amino acids. Looked up from germline, CDR1 is MGHDK and CDR2 is SYGVNS. V lost 10 bases, J lost 4 bases, and 12 bases stayed unmatched. The CDR3 DNA is TGTGCCATCAGCGAGCTAGCGGGCGTATACAATGAGCAGTTCTTC. Its translation: CAISELAGVYNEQFF.